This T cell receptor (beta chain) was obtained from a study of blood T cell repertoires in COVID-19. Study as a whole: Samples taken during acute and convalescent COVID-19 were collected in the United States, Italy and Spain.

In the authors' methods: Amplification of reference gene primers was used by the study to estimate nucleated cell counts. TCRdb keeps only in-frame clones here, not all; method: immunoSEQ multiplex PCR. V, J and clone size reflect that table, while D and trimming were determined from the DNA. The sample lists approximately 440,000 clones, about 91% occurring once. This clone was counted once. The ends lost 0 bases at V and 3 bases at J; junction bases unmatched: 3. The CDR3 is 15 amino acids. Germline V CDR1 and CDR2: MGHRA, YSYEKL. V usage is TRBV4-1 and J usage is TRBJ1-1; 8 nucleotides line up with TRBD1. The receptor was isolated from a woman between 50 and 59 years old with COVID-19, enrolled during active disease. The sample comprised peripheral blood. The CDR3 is CASSQDRGLDTEAFF. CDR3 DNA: TGCGCCAGCAGCCAAGACAGGGGGCTCGACACTGAAGCTTTCTTT.